These T cell receptor beta chains were read from a single sample in a study of blood T cell repertoires in COVID-19. TCRdb's copy holds only in-frame clones and misses some; the assay was immunoSEQ multiplex PCR. This sample has approximately 230,000 clones, with more than 70% found just once. Sequenced material: peripheral blood. The receptors derive from a young woman with COVID-19, enrolled during active disease. Each CDR3 is given with its conserved first and last residue. Fields, in order: clone size, D gene, V gene, J gene, CDR3 protein, CDR3 DNA. The D gene is left open where the match is weak. Some rows mark clone size as missing; the rest say once, few, many or name a class of expanded clone.

NA	TRBD2	TRBV2	TRBJ2-1	CASSEFPSGIYNEQFF	TGTGCCAGCAGTGAATTTCCTAGCGGGATCTACAATGAGCAGTTCTTC
NA	TRBD1	TRBV28	TRBJ2-7	CASSLGTVEQYF	TGTGCCAGCAGTTTAGGGACAGTCGAGCAGTACTTC
NA	TRBD2	TRBV2	TRBJ2-4	CASSEITSGGLGSGSKGNIQYF	TGTGCCAGCAGTGAAATAACCTCCGGCGGGCTAGGTAGCGGGAGTAAGGGAAACATTCAGTACTTC
NA	TRBD2	TRBV19	TRBJ2-1	CATSREGAASGGSYNEQFF	TGTGCCACCTCGAGGGAGGGGGCGGCTAGCGGGGGGTCTTACAATGAGCAGTTCTTC
NA	NA	TRBV6-5	TRBJ2-1	CASTSSYNEQFF	TGTGCCAGCACCAGTTCCTACAATGAGCAGTTCTTC
NA	TRBD1	TRBV28	TRBJ2-3	CASTPGGVTDTQYF	TGTGCCAGCACCCCAGGGGGCGTAACGGATACGCAGTATTTT
NA	TRBD2	TRBV2	TRBJ2-1	CASSEQSWEGLDEQFF	TGTGCCAGCAGTGAACAATCGTGGGAGGGCCTCGATGAGCAGTTCTTC
NA	TRBD1	TRBV9	TRBJ2-1	CASSVEDREHNEQFF	TGTGCCAGCAGCGTAGAGGACAGGGAACACAATGAGCAGTTCTTC
NA	TRBD1	TRBV11-2	TRBJ1-2	CASSYDRGENGYTF	TGTGCCAGCAGCTACGACAGGGGCGAGAATGGCTACACCTTC
NA	NA	TRBV19	TRBJ1-4	CASSNGQNEKLFF	TGTGCCAGTAGCAACGGACAGAATGAAAAACTGTTTTTT
NA	TRBD1	TRBV19	TRBJ1-2	CARPNRDRGYGYTF	TGTGCCAGACCCAACCGGGACAGGGGATATGGCTACACCTTC
NA	NA	TRBV6-5	TRBJ2-1	CASSPGRYNEQFF	TGTGCCAGCAGTCCCGGTCGTTACAATGAGCAGTTCTTC
NA	TRBD2	TRBV6-4	TRBJ2-7	CASSDSASGGIYEQYF	TGTGCCAGCAGTGACTCAGCTAGCGGGGGGATCTACGAGCAGTACTTC
NA	TRBD2	TRBV11-2	TRBJ2-1	CASSLVGGTSYYNEQFF	TGTGCCAGCAGCTTAGTCGGGGGGACTAGTTACTACAATGAGCAGTTCTTC
few	NA	TRBV15	TRBJ2-7	CATSRGARGQGYEQYF	TGTGCCACCAGCAGAGGAGCCAGGGGACAAGGGTACGAGCAGTACTTC
NA	NA	TRBV28	TRBJ2-1	CASSLWAGRSYNEQFF	TGTGCCAGCAGTTTATGGGCGGGGCGCTCCTACAATGAGCAGTTCTTC
NA	NA	TRBV24-1	TRBJ1-5	CATSDRQGRNQPQHF	TGTGCCACCAGTGATCGGCAGGGGCGTAATCAGCCCCAGCATTTT
NA	TRBD1	TRBV11-2	TRBJ1-4	CASSSTGTDNEKLFF	TGTGCCAGCAGCTCGACCGGGACAGATAATGAAAAACTGTTTTTT
NA	TRBD1	TRBV6-5	TRBJ2-1	CASKDSGQGNYEQFF	TGTGCCAGCAAAGATTCGGGACAGGGCAATTATGAGCAGTTCTTC
few	NA	TRBV28	TRBJ2-7	CASIFQGTSSEQYF	TGTGCCAGCATTTTCCAGGGCACTTCTTCGGAGCAGTACTTC
once	NA	TRBV4-3	TRBJ2-3	CASSQAVDWESDTQYF	TGCGCCAGCAGCCAAGCCGTAGACTGGGAGTCAGATACGCAGTATTTT
NA	TRBD2	TRBV10-3	TRBJ2-1	CAMTSGGGNEQFF	TGTGCCATGACTAGCGGAGGGGGGAATGAGCAGTTCTTC
NA	NA	TRBV5-6	TRBJ1-4	CASSLGPGGSEKLFF	TGTGCCAGCAGCTTGGGTCCGGGAGGGAGTGAAAAACTGTTTTTT
NA	NA	TRBV4-1	TRBJ2-5	CASSQAHGGWGETQYF	TGCGCCAGCAGCCAAGCCCATGGGGGCTGGGGAGAGACCCAGTACTTC
NA	NA	TRBV28	TRBJ2-3	CASSFRTSTDTQYF	TGTGCCAGCAGTTTCAGGACTAGCACAGATACGCAGTATTTT
NA	TRBD1	TRBV6-5	TRBJ1-6	CASSRDSPNSPLHF	TGTGCCAGCAGTCGGGACAGCCCCAATTCACCCCTCCACTTT
NA	NA	TRBV7-9	TRBJ2-5	CASSLASGRAGQETQYF	TGTGCCAGCAGCTTAGCGTCCGGCAGGGCTGGCCAAGAGACCCAGTACTTC
NA	NA	TRBV19	TRBJ1-2	CASTLNRANGYTF	TGTGCCAGTACCCTAAACAGGGCCAATGGCTACACCTTC
NA	NA	TRBV29-1	TRBJ2-1	CSVWAGNSYNEQFF	TGCAGCGTATGGGCGGGGAACTCCTACAATGAGCAGTTCTTC
NA	TRBD1	TRBV12-3/TRBV12-4	TRBJ1-6	CASSTGGKALHF	TGTGCCAGCAGTACAGGGGGGAAGGCCCTCCACTTT
few	NA	TRBV6-4	TRBJ1-1	CASSDEGTLDTEAFF	TGTGCCAGCAGTGATGAGGGTACATTGGACACTGAAGCTTTCTTT
NA	TRBD1	TRBV5-4	TRBJ2-1	CASSLGGIQGAYNEQFF	TGTGCCAGCAGCTTGGGTGGTATTCAGGGGGCCTACAATGAGCAGTTCTTC
once	NA	TRBV29-1	TRBJ2-3	CSVVQEGTDTQYF	TGCAGCGTTGTCCAGGAGGGTACAGATACGCAGTATTTT